Below are 23 T cell receptor beta chains sequenced from a single sample in a study of T-cell memory formation after mild COVID-19. TCRdb independently ran MiXCR on the 5' RACE reads; one entry per CDR3 protein. The repertoire holds 120,000 or so distinct CDR3 sequences, with 15% to 20% as singletons. The specimen was PBMCs or a T cell subset sorted from them (not recorded which). These receptors originate from an adult woman who had mild COVID-19 (a few samples of this study predate the infection). Cell type and time point are not known.

The chain uses TRBV20-1 and TRBJ2-1; the match to TRBD2 covers 11 bases. CDR3 length: 14 residues. The germline V gene has CDR1 DFQATT and CDR2 SNEGSKA (reference sequence). V lost 5 bases, J lost 6 bases, and 6 bases stayed unmatched. CDR3 coding DNA: TGCAGTGCTGTTAGCGGGGGGGCCGGCAATGAGCAGTTCTTC. Amino acid sequence: CSAVSGGAGNEQFF.

In its sample, this clonotype was seen a few times. The V gene is TRBV20-1, the J gene TRBJ2-3, with D possibly called TRBD1 or TRBD2 (5 bases each). There are 15 residues in the CDR3. V lost 0 bases and J lost 5, with 15 bases in between. Germline lookup yields CDR1 DFQATT and CDR2 SNEGSKA (reference sequence). The CDR3 reads CSARDPSGQRDTQYF. CDR3 nucleotides: TGCAGTGCTAGAGACCCCTCGGGGCAGAGAGATACGCAGTATTTT.

The chain links TRBV27 to TRBJ2-1; D gene unclear. Germline CDR1 reads MNHEY; CDR2 reads SMNVEV (reference sequence). V dropped 8 bases and J dropped 7 bases, with 12 bases sitting between them. CDR3 length: 12 amino acids. CDR3 DNA sequence: TGTGCCAGCTCCTCCGGAGATAATGAGCAGTTCTTC. Protein product: CASSSGDNEQFF.

This clonotype turned up a few times. V and J are TRBV9 and TRBJ2-3, with D possibly matching TRBD2 (6 bases). With 4 bases removed from V and 4 bases from J, the gap between germline ends came to 19 bases. The CDR3 contains 16 residues. The germline V gene encodes CDR1 SGDLS and CDR2 YYNGEE. The CDR3 protein is CASSIGDLSPADTQYF. For the CDR3, the DNA is TGTGCCAGCAGCATAGGGGACTTATCCCCGGCAGATACGCAGTATTTT.

This clonotype appeared a few times. The chain uses TRBV15 and TRBJ2-5; D is unresolved. Germline CDR1 and CDR2: LNHNV and YYDKDF (reference sequence). The CDR3 loop spans 11 amino acids. Trimming shortened V by 6 bases and J by 5 bases, and 7 bases separated the two germline ends. This chain's CDR3 is CATRNRETQYF. The CDR3 DNA reads as TGTGCCACCAGGAACCGGGAGACCCAGTACTTC. Filled out from reference TRBV15 and TRBJ2-5, the complete variable domain reads DAMVIQNPRYQVTQFGKPVTLSCSQTLNHNVMYWYQQKSSQAPKLLFHYYDKDFNNEADTPDNFQSRRPNTSFCFLDIRSPGLGDTAMYLCATRNRETQYFGPGTRLLVL.

This rearrangement joins TRBV20-1 to TRBJ2-3; 8 bases line up with TRBD2. Germline values: CDR1 DFQATT, CDR2 SNEGSKA (reference sequence). Trimming cost V 6 bases and J 3 bases; bases outside gene matches: 11. The CDR3 totals 15 residues. Written as DNA, the CDR3 is TGCAGTGCCCCCCGGACAGCGGGAGAGACAGATACGCAGTATTTT. It translates to CSAPRTAGETDTQYF.

This clonotype was detected only a few times. The chain employs TRBV7-2 and TRBJ1-5; 8 nucleotides match TRBD1. The CDR3 has 15 amino acids. The germline V gene encodes CDR1 SGHTA and CDR2 FQGNSA. The junction had 9 bases not matched to a gene; V was cut back by 8 bases and J by 3 bases. This CDR3 reads CASATTGVNNQPQHF. CDR3 nucleotide sequence: TGTGCCAGCGCCACGACAGGGGTTAACAATCAGCCCCAGCATTTT.

This clonotype was detected many times. V gene TRBV5-1 combines with J gene TRBJ2-1, with 11 positions matching TRBD2. Germline CDR1 reads SGHRS; CDR2 reads YFSETQ. V trimming: 1 base; J trimming: 2 bases; junction bases outside the gene matches: 8. The CDR3 runs 18 residues. CDR3 in amino acids: CASSLLLAGGSPYNEQFF. The CDR3 DNA follows: TGCGCCAGCAGCTTGCTGCTAGCGGGAGGCAGCCCCTACAATGAGCAGTTCTTC. Based on the CDR3 plus reference TRBV5-1 and TRBJ2-1, the full variable domain is KAGVTQTPRYLIKTRGQQVTLSCSPISGHRSVSWYQQTPGQGLQFLFEYFSETQRNKGNFPGRFSGRQFSNSRSEMNVSTLELGDSALYLCASSLLLAGGSPYNEQFFGPGTRLTVL.

Here the CDR3 reads CASTRGQGACADTQYF. The DNA of the CDR3 is TGCGCCAGCACCAGAGGACAGGGGGCCTGTGCAGATACGCAGTATTTT. The chain joins TRBV23-1 to TRBJ2-3, with TRBD1 matching over 11 bases. TRBV23-1 is an ORF, with its function uncertain. This CDR3 is 16 amino acids long. Losses at the gene ends were 7 bases for V and 4 bases for J; bases not matched to a gene: 10.

This clonotype was seen a few times. The rearrangement uses TRBV29-1 and TRBJ1-1; the D gene is possibly TRBD1 (6 bases). Germline V gene sequence: CDR1 SQVTM, CDR2 ANQGSEA. Trimming took off 6 bases at V and 8 bases at J, with 16 bases between the two ends. The CDR3 contains 12 residues. The CDR3 is CSVDTGSSEAFF. In DNA, the CDR3 is TGCAGCGTGGACACAGGGTCCTCAGAAGCTTTCTTT.

The chain carries TRBV12-2 and TRBJ2-6; the D segment call TRBD1 is taken from the table without a DNA check. TRBV12-2 is assigned pseudogene status. CDR3 length: 17 amino acids. DNA of the CDR3: TGTGCAAGTCGCCAATGGGACACCTACTCTGGGGCCAACGTCCTGACTTTC. Translating it yields CASRQWDTYSGANVLTF.

This clonotype was counted between two and nine times. This chain joins TRBV5-1 and TRBJ1-2; D remains unclear. The V and J ends lost 4 bases and 8 bases respectively, with 18 bases between them. CDR3 length equals 14 residues. The germline V gene encodes CDR1 SGHRS and CDR2 YFSETQ. The CDR3 DNA is TGCGCCAGCAGCCACCGGCCCACTCCCGGCGGCTACACCTTC. Encoded protein: CASSHRPTPGGYTF.

This clonotype was found a few times. The gene calls are TRBV10-3 and TRBJ2-1; TRBD1 matches 9 bases. With V trimmed by 4 bases and J by 6 bases, 4 bases remained unmatched. This CDR3 is built from 14 residues. Germline V gene data show CDR1 as ENHRY and CDR2 as SYGVKD. CDR3 sequence: CAISGQGDRNEQFF. CDR3 nucleotides: TGTGCCATCAGTGGACAGGGGGATCGCAATGAGCAGTTCTTC.

The V and J genes are TRBV11-3 and TRBJ2-1; 14 bases are shared with TRBD2. CDR1 and CDR2 (germline): SGHNT, YENEEA. The CDR3 totals 17 residues. Losses at the gene ends were 5 bases for V and 4 bases for J; bases not matched to a gene: 7. The CDR3 here is CASSKGLAGASYNEQFF. CDR3 bases: TGTGCCAGCAGCAAGGGACTAGCGGGAGCTTCATACAATGAGCAGTTCTTC.

This clonotype was picked up a small number of times. The genes are TRBV10-3 and TRBJ1-5; tentatively, D is TRBD1 (5 bases). Germline CDR1 reads ENHRY; CDR2 reads SYGVKD. The CDR3 is made up of 14 amino acids. The germline V and J ends were trimmed by 3 bases and 3 bases, with 9 bases remaining between them. CDR3: CAISELGDNQPQHF. The CDR3, as DNA: TGTGCCATCAGTGAATTGGGGGACAATCAGCCCCAGCATTTT.

The J gene is TRBJ2-4, the V gene TRBV5-6; TRBD1 matches at 7 bases. The J segment lost 2 bases and the V segment lost 4 bases, leaving 6 bases of the junction unmatched. The length of the CDR3 is 15 residues. CDR1 is SGHDT, CDR2 YYEEEE, per germline. CDR3 loop: CASSPVTGTKNIQYF. In DNA, the CDR3 is TGTGCCAGCAGCCCTGTGACAGGGACCAAAAACATTCAGTACTTC.

There are a few counts of this clonotype. This chain connects TRBV5-5 to TRBJ2-5; D not certain. Germline values: CDR1 SGHKS, CDR2 YYEKEE (reference sequence). Trimming removed 0 bases at V and 7 bases at J, with 13 bases between. CDR3 size: 14 residues. The CDR3 sequence: CASSLEVSDVTQYF. CDR3 in DNA: TGTGCCAGCAGCTTGGAGGTTTCGGATGTGACCCAGTACTTC.

This clonotype was seen a few times. The chain is built from TRBV12-3 or TRBV12-4 and TRBJ2-7; D unresolved. This CDR3 has 13 residues. V was clipped by 1 base and J by 7 bases, with 11 bases between them. The chain's CDR3 is CASSLGAMGEQYF. DNA for the CDR3: TGTGCCAGCAGTTTAGGGGCGATGGGTGAGCAGTACTTC.

J is TRBJ2-3 and V is TRBV30; no clear D gene. Germline loops: CDR1 GTSNPN, CDR2 SVGIG (reference sequence). V was shortened by 0 bases and J by 5 bases, with 15 bases between the two germline ends. This CDR3 has 15 residues. In DNA form, the CDR3 reads TGTGCCTGGAGTGTACACTCCAACTCTCGAGATACGCAGTATTTT. Its protein product is CAWSVHSNSRDTQYF.

The chain combines TRBV2 with TRBJ2-5, with D uncertain. This CDR3 is built from 14 residues. The ends were cut back, 3 bases at V and 1 base at J, with 9 bases in the middle. CDR1 SNHLY and CDR2 FYNNEI come from the germline V gene. CDR3 region: CASSDLDLQETQYF. CDR3 sequence (DNA): TGTGCCAGCAGTGATTTGGACCTCCAAGAGACCCAGTACTTC. Full variable domain (outside the CDR3, taken from reference TRBV2 and TRBJ2-5): EPEVTQTPSHQVTQMGQEVILRCVPISNHLYFYWYRQILGQKVEFLVSFYNNEISEKSEIFDDQFSVERPDGSNFTLKIRSTKLEDSAMYFCASSDLDLQETQYFGPGTRLLVL.

The chain carries TRBV10-3 and TRBJ2-4; D possibly corresponds to TRBD2 (5 bases). Trimming left V 2 bases short and J 2 bases short, with 16 bases between. Germline CDR1 ENHRY, CDR2 SYGVKD. This CDR3 spans 17 amino acids. CDR3 region: CAISETPGSLSKNIQYF. The CDR3 DNA sequence: TGTGCCATCAGTGAGACCCCGGGGTCTTTGTCCAAAAACATTCAGTACTTC.

V is TRBV30 and J is TRBJ2-7; D is unclear. Trimming removed 0 bases from V and 4 bases from J, with 10 bases in between. This CDR3 region has 13 residues. CDR1 is GTSNPN and CDR2 is SVGIG in the germline V gene (reference sequence). CDR3 protein: CAWSVSTAYEQYF. In DNA form, the CDR3 reads TGTGCCTGGAGTGTATCTACAGCTTACGAGCAGTACTTC.

The V call is TRBV25-1, the J call TRBJ2-1, with D unresolved. CDR3 length equals 16 residues. V shed 1 base and J shed 2 bases, with 12 bases lying between them. Germline V lookup: CDR1 MGHDK, CDR2 SYGVNS. The CDR3 DNA is TGTGCCAGCAGTGAATGGGGTAAGGGAACCTACAATGAGCAGTTCTTC. Its protein product is CASSEWGKGTYNEQFF.